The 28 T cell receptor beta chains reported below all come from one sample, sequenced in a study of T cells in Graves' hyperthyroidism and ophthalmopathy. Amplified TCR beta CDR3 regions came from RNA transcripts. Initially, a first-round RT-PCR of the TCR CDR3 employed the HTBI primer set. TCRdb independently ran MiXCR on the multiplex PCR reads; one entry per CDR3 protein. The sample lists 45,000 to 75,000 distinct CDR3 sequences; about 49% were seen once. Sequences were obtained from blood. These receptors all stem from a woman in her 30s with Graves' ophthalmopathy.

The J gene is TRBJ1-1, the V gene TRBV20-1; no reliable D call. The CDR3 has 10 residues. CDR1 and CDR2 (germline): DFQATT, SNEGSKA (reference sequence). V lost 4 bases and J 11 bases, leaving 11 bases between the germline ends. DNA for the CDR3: TGCAGTGCTACTAGCGGGAGGGCTTTCTTT. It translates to CSATSGRAFF.

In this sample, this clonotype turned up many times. The CDR3 sequence is CASSYLDSQRYEQYF. For the CDR3, the DNA is TGTGCCAGCAGTTACCTCGACAGTCAGAGGTACGAGCAGTACTTC. This chain joins TRBV6-2 or TRBV6-3 and TRBJ2-7; a weak D match, TRBD1 (5 bases). Per the germline V gene, CDR1 is MNHEY and CDR2 is SVGEGT. Trimming stripped 2 bases from V and 4 bases from J, with 15 bases between. This CDR3 comprises 15 residues.

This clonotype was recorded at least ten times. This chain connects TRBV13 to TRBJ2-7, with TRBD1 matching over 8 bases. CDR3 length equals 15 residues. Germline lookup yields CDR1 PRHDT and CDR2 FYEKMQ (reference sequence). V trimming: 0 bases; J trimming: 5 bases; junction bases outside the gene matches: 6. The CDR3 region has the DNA TGTGCCAGCAGCTTAGGCAGGGGGCTGAAACACGAGCAGTACTTC. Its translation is CASSLGRGLKHEQYF.

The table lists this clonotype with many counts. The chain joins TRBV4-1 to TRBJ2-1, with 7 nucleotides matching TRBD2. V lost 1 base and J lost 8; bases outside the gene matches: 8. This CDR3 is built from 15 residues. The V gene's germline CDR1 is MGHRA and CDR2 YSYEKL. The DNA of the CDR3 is TGCGCCAGCAGCCAAGGTTCTAGCGGTTTAGATGAGCAGTTCTTC. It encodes CASSQGSSGLDEQFF.

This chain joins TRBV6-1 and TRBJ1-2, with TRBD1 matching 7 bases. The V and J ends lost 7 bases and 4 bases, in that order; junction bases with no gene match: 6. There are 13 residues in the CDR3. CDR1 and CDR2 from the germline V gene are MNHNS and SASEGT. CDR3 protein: CASTEGDSYGYTF. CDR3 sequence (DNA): TGTGCCAGCACCGAAGGGGACAGCTATGGCTACACCTTC.

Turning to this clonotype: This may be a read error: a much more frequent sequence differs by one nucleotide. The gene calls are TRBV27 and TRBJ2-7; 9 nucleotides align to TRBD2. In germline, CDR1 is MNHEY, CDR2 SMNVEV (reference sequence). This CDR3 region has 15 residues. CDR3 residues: CASSLSVSGGPEQCF. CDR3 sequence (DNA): TGTGCCAGCAGTTTATCAGTTAGCGGGGGTCCCGAGCAGTGCTTC.

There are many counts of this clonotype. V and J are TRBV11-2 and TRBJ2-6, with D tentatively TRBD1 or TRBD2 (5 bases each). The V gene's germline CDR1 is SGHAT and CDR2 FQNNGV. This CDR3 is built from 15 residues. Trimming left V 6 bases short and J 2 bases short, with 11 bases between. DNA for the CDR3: TGTGCCAGCAGGTCCCAGGGAGCTGGGGCCAACGTCCTGACTTTC. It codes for CASRSQGAGANVLTF.

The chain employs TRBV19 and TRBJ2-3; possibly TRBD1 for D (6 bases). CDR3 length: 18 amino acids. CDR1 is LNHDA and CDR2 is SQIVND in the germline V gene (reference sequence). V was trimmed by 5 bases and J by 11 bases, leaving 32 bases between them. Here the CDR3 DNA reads TGTGCCAGTAGTCCTGAAGGCCCGGAGACTGAGGGGGACAATGAGCAGTATTTT. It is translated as CASSPEGPETEGDNEQYF.

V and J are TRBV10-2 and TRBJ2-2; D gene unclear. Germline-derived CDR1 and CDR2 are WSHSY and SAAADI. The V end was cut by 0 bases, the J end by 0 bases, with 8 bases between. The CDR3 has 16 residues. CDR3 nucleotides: TGCGCCAGCAGTGAGTCGAGACGAACGAACACCGGGGAGCTGTTTTTT. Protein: CASSESRRTNTGELFF.

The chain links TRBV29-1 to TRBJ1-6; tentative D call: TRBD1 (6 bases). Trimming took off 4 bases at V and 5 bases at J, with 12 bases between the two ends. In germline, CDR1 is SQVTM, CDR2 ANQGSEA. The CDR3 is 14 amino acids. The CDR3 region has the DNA TGCAGCGTTGCAGGGGCGGTAGATAATTCACCCCTCCACTTT. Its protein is CSVAGAVDNSPLHF. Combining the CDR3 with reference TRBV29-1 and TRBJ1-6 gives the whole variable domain SAVISQKPSRDICQRGTSLTIQCQVDSQVTMMFWYRQQPGQSLTLIATANQGSEATYESGFVIDKFPISRPNLTFSTLTVSNMSPEDSSIYLCSVAGAVDNSPLHFGNGTRLTVT.

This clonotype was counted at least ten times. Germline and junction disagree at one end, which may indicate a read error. In DNA, the CDR3 is TGTGCTAGCAGCCCCGACAGTCAAGAGACCCAGTACTTC. It encodes CASSPDSQETQYF. V gene TRBV7-7 combines with J gene TRBJ2-5; D might be TRBD1 (5 bases). CDR1 SSHAT and CDR2 FNYEAQ come from the germline V gene (reference sequence). The CDR3 loop spans 13 amino acids.

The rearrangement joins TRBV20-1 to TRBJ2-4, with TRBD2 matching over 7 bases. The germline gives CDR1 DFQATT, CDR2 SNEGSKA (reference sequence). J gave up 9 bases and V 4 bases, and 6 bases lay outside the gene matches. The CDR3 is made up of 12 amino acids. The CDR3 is CSATRDYGIQYF. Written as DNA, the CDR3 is TGCAGTGCTACTCGGGACTATGGCATTCAGTACTTC.

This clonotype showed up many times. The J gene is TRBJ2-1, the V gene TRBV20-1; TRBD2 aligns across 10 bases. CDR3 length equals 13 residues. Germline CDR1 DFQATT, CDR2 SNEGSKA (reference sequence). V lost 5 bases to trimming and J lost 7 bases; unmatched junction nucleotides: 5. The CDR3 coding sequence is TGCAGTGCTGGGCGGACTAGCGGTAATGAGCAGTTCTTC. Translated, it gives CSAGRTSGNEQFF.

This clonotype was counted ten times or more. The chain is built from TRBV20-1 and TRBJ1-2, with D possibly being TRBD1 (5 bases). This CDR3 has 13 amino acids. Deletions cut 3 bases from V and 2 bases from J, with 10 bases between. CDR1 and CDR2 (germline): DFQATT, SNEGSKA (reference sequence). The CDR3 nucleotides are TGCAGTGCTAGTCCAACAGGAAACTATGGCTACACCTTC. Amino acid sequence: CSASPTGNYGYTF.

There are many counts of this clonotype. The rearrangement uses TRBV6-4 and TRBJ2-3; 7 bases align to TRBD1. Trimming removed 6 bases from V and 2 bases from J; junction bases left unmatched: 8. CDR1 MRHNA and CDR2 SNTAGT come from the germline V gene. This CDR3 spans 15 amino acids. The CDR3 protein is CASRRRDSPTDTQYF. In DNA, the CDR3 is TGTGCCAGCAGAAGACGGGACAGCCCCACAGATACGCAGTATTTT.

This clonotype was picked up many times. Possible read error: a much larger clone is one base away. As DNA, the CDR3 is TGTGCCAGCGGGGGACAGGGGGCTGAAAAACTGTTTTTT. It yields the protein CASGGQGAEKLFF. The chain links TRBV2 to TRBJ1-4, with 12 bases that match TRBD1. CDR3 length: 13 residues. Germline V gene lookup returns CDR1 SNHLY and CDR2 FYNNEI. The V segment lost 8 bases and the J segment 7 bases; nucleotides outside the gene matches: 2.

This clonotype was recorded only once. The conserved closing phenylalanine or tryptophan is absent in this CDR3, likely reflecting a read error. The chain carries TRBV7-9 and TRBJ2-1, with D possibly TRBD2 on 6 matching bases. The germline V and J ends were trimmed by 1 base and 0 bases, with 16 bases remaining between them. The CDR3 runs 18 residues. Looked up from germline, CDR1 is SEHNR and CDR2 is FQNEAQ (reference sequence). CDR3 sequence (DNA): TGTGCCAGCAGCTTAGTACCTGGCGGGAACCCCTCCTACAATGAGCAGTTCCTC. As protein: CASSLVPGGNPSYNEQFL.

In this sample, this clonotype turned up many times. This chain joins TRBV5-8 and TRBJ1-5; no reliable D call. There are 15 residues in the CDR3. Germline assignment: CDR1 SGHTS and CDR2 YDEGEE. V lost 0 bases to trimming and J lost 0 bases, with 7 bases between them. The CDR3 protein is CASSLATVSNQPQHF. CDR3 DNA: TGTGCCAGCAGCTTGGCCACAGTTAGCAATCAGCCCCAGCATTTT.

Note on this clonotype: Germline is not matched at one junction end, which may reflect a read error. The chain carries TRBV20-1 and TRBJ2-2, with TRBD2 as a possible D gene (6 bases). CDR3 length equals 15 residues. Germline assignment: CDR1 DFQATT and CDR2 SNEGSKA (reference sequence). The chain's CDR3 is CSARATSLNTEELLF. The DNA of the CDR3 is TGCAGTGCTAGAGCCACTAGCCTGAACACCGAGGAGCTGTTGTTT.

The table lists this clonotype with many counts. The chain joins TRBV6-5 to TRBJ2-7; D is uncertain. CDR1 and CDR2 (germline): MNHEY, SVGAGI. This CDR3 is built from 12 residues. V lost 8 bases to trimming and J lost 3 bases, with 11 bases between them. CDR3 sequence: CASQSALYEQYF. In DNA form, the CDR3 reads TGTGCCAGCCAGTCGGCCCTCTACGAGCAGTACTTC.

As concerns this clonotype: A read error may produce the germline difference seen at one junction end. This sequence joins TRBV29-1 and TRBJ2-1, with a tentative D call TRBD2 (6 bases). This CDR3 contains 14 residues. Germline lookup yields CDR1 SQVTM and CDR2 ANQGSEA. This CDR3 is CSGSRGTRFNEHFF. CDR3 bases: TGCAGCGGTTCACGCGGGACCCGCTTCAATGAGCATTTCTTC.

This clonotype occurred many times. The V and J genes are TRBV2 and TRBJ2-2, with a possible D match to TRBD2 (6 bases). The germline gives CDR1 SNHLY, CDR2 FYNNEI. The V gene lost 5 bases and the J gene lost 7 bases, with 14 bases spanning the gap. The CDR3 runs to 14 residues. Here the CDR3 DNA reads TGTGCCAGCAGTATTATTGGAGCGGGCGGGGAGCTGTTTTTT. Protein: CASSIIGAGGELFF.

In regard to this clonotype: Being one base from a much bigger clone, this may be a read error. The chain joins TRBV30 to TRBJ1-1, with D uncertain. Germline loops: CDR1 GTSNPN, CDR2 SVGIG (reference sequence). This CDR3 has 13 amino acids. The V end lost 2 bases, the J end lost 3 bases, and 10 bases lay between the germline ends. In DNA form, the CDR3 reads TGTGCCTGGAGTCAGGCGCTAGACACTGAAGCTTTCTTT. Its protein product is CAWSQALDTEAFF.

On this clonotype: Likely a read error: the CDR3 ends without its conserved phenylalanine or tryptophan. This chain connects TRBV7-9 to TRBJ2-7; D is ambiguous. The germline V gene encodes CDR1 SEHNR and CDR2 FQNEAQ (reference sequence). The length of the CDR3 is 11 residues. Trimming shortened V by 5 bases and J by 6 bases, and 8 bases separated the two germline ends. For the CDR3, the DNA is TGTGCCAGCAGCACCGCCGGCGAGCAGTACCTC. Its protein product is CASSTAGEQYL.

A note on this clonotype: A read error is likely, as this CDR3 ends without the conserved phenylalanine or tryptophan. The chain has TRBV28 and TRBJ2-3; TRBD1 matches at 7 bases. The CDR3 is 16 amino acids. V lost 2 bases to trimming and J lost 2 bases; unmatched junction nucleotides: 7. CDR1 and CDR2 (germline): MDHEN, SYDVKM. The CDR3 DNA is TGTGCCAGCAGTTTAATTGGCCAGGGGGTCACAGATACGCAGTATTGT. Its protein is CASSLIGQGVTDTQYC.

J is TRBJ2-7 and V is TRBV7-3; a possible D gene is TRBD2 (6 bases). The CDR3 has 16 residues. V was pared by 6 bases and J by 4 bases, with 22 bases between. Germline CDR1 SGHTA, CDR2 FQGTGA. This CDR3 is CASRKGSGGVSYEQYF. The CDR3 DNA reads TGTGCCAGCAGAAAGGGTTCTGGCGGGGTCTCATACGAGCAGTACTTC.

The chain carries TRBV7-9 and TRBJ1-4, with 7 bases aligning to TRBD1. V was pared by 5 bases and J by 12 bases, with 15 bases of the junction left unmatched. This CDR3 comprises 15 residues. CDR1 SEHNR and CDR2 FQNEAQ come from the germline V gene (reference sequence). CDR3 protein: CASSPGAGGSEELFF. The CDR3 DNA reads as TGTGCCAGCAGCCCTGGGGCAGGGGGGTCGGAAGAACTGTTTTTT.

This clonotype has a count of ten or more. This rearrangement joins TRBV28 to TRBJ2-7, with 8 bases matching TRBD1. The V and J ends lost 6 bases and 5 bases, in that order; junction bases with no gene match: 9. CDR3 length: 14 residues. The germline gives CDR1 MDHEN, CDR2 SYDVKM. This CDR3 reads CASRQGQGRNEQYF. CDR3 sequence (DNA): TGTGCCAGCAGGCAAGGACAGGGTCGGAACGAGCAGTACTTC.